These 8 T cell receptor beta chains were sequenced from one sample in a study of T-cell memory formation after mild COVID-19 (dated by TCRdb to the early 2020s). Library prep was done by 5' RACE. Instrument used: Illumina NovaSeq 6000. TCRdb reprocessing: public reads trimmed at Q25 with fastp, clones called with MiXCR, in-frame beta chains kept. Rows matching on CDR3 protein sequence are summarized as one entry with the most common DNA and genes. A total of about 84,000 distinct CDR3 sequences appear in this sample, roughly 14% of them only once. The top ten hold about a third of the sample. Sequencing was performed on PBMCs or a T cell subset sorted from them (not recorded which). The receptor set was obtained from an adult woman who had mild COVID-19 (a few samples of this study predate the infection). The sample titles of this study are shuffled in the database, so cell type and time point are left out; the donor was told from shared clones.

This sequence joins TRBV27 and TRBJ2-7; D gene unclear. Germline assignment: CDR1 MNHEY and CDR2 SMNVEV (reference sequence). Trimming took 2 bases from V and 5 from J, leaving 13 bases between them. The CDR3 is made up of 14 amino acids. The CDR3 loop reads CASSLGTSSHEQYF. The CDR3 nucleotides are TGTGCCAGCAGTTTAGGTACCTCCAGCCACGAGCAGTACTTC.

This clonotype was seen at least ten times. This sequence joins TRBV24-1 and TRBJ2-1; TRBD2 matches at 7 bases. The CDR3 has 15 residues. Trimming cost V 7 bases and J 0 bases; bases outside gene matches: 5. The V gene's germline CDR1 is KGHDR and CDR2 SFDVKD. The CDR3 protein is CATRPSGISYNEQFF. DNA for the CDR3: TGTGCCACCAGACCAAGCGGGATCTCCTACAATGAGCAGTTCTTC.

This clonotype was seen a few times. The rearrangement joins TRBV20-1 to TRBJ2-2; possibly TRBD1 for D (5 bases). The CDR3 extends over 20 amino acids. Looked up from germline, CDR1 is DFQATT and CDR2 is SNEGSKA (reference sequence). V was trimmed by 1 base and J by 6 bases, leaving 30 bases between them. The CDR3 DNA is TGCAGTGCTAGAGCACAAACGGACACCGACCCGTTGAATGGTCCCGGGGAGCTGTTTTTT. Translation: CSARAQTDTDPLNGPGELFF.

The table lists this clonotype with a few counts. The rearrangement links TRBV6-2 or TRBV6-3 to TRBJ2-1, with D perhaps TRBD2 (5 bases). CDR1 and CDR2 from the germline V gene are MNHEY and SVGEGT. V was pared by 5 bases and J by 1 base, with 9 bases between. CDR3 length equals 14 residues. The CDR3 nucleotides read TGTGCCAGCAGTGGGGAGCGGTCCTACAATGAGCAGTTCTTC. Its translation is CASSGERSYNEQFF.

This clonotype was observed many times. This chain joins TRBV27 and TRBJ1-1; 8 nucleotides line up with TRBD1. CDR3 size: 13 residues. The J segment lost 7 bases and the V segment lost 5 bases, leaving 6 bases of the junction unmatched. From germline, CDR1 is MNHEY and CDR2 SMNVEV (reference sequence). The CDR3 reads CASSTGQGGEAFF. DNA for the CDR3: TGTGCCAGCAGTACAGGACAGGGTGGTGAAGCTTTCTTT.

A few counts support this clonotype. The chain has TRBV29-1 and TRBJ1-2; no clear D. CDR1 is SQVTM, CDR2 ANQGSEA, per germline. The CDR3 consists of 12 residues. Trimming stripped 5 bases from V and 0 bases from J, with 7 bases between. The DNA of the CDR3 is TGCAGCGTTCCGCGCCCTAACTATGGCTACACCTTC. It is translated as CSVPRPNYGYTF.

In its sample, this clonotype was seen a few times. The chain joins TRBV19 to TRBJ2-5, with unresolved D. Trimming cost V 3 bases and J 4 bases, with 12 bases left between them. Germline CDR1 LNHDA, CDR2 SQIVND (reference sequence). CDR3 length equals 14 residues. CDR3 DNA: TGTGCCAGTAGTATGGGGTTCCCTCCAGAGACCCAGTACTTC. This gives the protein CASSMGFPPETQYF.

This clonotype was detected a few times. The J gene is TRBJ1-1, the V gene TRBV4-1, with D unclear. The CDR3 sequence is 15 residues long. V shed 0 bases and J shed 3 bases, with 11 bases lying between them. Germline-derived CDR1 and CDR2 are MGHRA and YSYEKL. The chain's CDR3 is CASSQDFNWDTEAFF. The CDR3 DNA reads TGCGCCAGCAGCCAAGATTTCAACTGGGACACTGAAGCTTTCTTT.